This record covers a single T cell receptor (beta chain). This clone was observed a few times. Its antigen is currently not known. It has no much larger one-base neighbor in the sample; base qualities were not kept. The cohort comprised some 680 healthy bone marrow donors. All cohort members were sampled while nominally healthy, although unrecorded immune exposures were likely present. The donor tested CMV seronegative, placing the donor among the roughly 400 seronegative members of the cohort. Every donor gave a peripheral blood sample, and the peripheral blood mononuclear cells from that sample were used for TCR beta sequencing. Genomic DNA was extracted from the blood cell samples with the Qiagen DNeasy Blood Extraction Kit. Library preparation was by the immunoSEQ multiplex PCR assay. For the multiplex PCR, a mixture combining 60 forward primers for TCR Vbeta segments and 13 reverse primers for TCR Jbeta segments was used. The CDR3 region of rearranged TCR beta genes was amplified from genomic DNA with a multiplex PCR assay. On the Illumina HiSeq System, the amplified TCR beta libraries were sequenced as 87-base-pair reads. Turning to the authors' computational methods: In a later analysis, tens of millions of unique TCR beta chains were counted across the roughly 610 repertoires, and roughly 11 million of these chains were shared by at least two donors. A nearest-neighbor algorithm error-corrected the raw reads and collapsed the reads into unique sequences, merging closely related sequences to remove PCR and sequencing errors. V, D and J gene segments were assigned by aligning CDR3 sequences to IMGT reference sequences. For a sequence to be retained, a match of at least six nucleotides was required to both a V gene segment and a J gene segment. Rearrangements were called productive when the CDR3 lacked stop codons and stayed in frame with V and J; all others were non-productive. CDR3 was defined according to IMGT convention as the region running from the second conserved V-encoded cysteine to the conserved J-encoded phenylalanine. In an earlier analysis of more than 550 of the donors, sequences lacking an unambiguous match to a single V gene segment were excluded. In an earlier analysis of several hundred of the donors, a V segment was called functional when productive rearrangements were above 56.7%, and segregating when the standard deviation between donors exceeded 5%. A statistical classification framework was developed to diagnose cytomegalovirus status using the catalog of TCR beta chain sequences. V and J gene assignment, in a later analysis, came from comparing TCR nucleotide sequences with IMGT/GENE-DB human TR gene sequences. Using the TCRdist pipeline, a later analysis assigned CDR3 sequences along with most-parsimonious VDJ recombination scenarios. In a later analysis, every TCR beta chain was defined by the combination of its CDR3 amino acid sequence and its V-gene family, and reads without a unique V-gene family were dropped. A later analysis removed 550 to 650 highly shared, low-generation-probability nucleotide sequences to deal with suspected cross-contamination and a sequencing artifact. In a later analysis, a clonal expansion index was calculated for each public chain from normalized within-repertoire ranks of inferred template counts. Generation probabilities in a later analysis came from a VDJ recombination model fitted to out-of-frame rearrangements, and those results were checked against IGoR. Hypergeometric tests were used in a later analysis to score TCR-TCR, TCR-HLA and TCR-CMV co-occurrence, with a repertoire-size bias correction applied to the TCR pairs. In a later analysis, false discovery rates were estimated by permuting HLA or CMV assignments 20 times. In a later analysis, co-occurring TCRs were grouped with DBSCAN, and TCRdist sequence similarity was added when clustering was performed within HLA-allele-positive subsets. For co-occurrence clustering, repertoires with fewer than 30,000 or more than 120,000 public chains were excluded, along with 5 or 6 repertoires with anomalous nucleotide sharing. TCRdb carries this immuneACCESS record with in-frame sequences only. Its versions omit some clonotypes, under half of them owing to an unresolved V gene in the studies checked, with the rest unexplained. That table supplies the V and J calls and clone size; D and trimming were determined from the DNA. A total of 250,000 to 350,000 clones appear in this sample, under 80% of them only once. The top ten constitute under 2.5% of the sample.

This entry is derived from a study of cytomegalovirus exposure and HLA in healthy donors (TCRdb year 2017). As for the study more broadly: An earlier analysis of approximately 640 of the donors reported about 250 Gb of sequence data and 120 million or so unique TCR beta sequences from 190 million or so T cells. An early release covering more than 500 HLA-typed donors comprised approximately 300 gigabases of sequencing data and 65 million to 100 million unique TCR sequences. Of the roughly 430 genotyped donors, 65% to 90% fell in the genetic ancestry cluster associated with self-reported Caucasian donors. The study aimed to test whether cataloging public T cell receptors could reveal signatures of past pathogen exposure. The study profiled the T cell repertoires of fewer than 850 subjects by immunosequencing and related them to cytomegalovirus serostatus. A separate validation cohort of 100 to 150 different subjects was used in addition to the 666-subject first cohort. The study combined high-throughput TCR immunosequencing, statistical association of individual TCRs with disease status, and machine learning to predict cytomegalovirus infection status. To study patterns of TCR occurrence, a later analysis re-analyzed previously published TCR beta repertoires from 666 donors and added high-resolution HLA genotyping. The later analysis used no new phenotypic data to find candidate immune exposures, relying instead on TCR beta sequences and their occurrence across donors. In an earlier analysis of around 540 of the donors, high-throughput TCR beta sequencing was used to judge whether each TCR beta V gene segment behaved as functional or pseudogenic. Donor age, sex, ethnicity and CMV serostatus were compiled together with the repertoire data. A later genetic analysis took genome-wide SNP genotypes for about three fifths of the roughly 700 donors and used that subset as a discovery cohort. All discovery cohort repertoires had been generated on a single sequencing platform. Class I and class II HLA loci were covered by the typing at four-digit resolution. The number of donors typed differed by locus, with 629-630 for A, B, C, DRB1 and DQB1, more than 500 for DQA1, about 610 for DPA1, and around 450 for DPB1. Four to six DR-DQ haplotypes were handled as single units for association and clustering, since linkage in the cohort was strong. Among 398 genotyped donors of the cohort, an average of around 250,000 unique TCR beta nucleotide sequences was sequenced per donor, of which roughly 18% were non-productive.

The CDR3, cysteine through phenylalanine, is 17 amino acids long. Just CDR3 DNA is preserved here, 51 bases in frame from base 1. Germline trimming amounts to 5 bases on V and 6 bases on J, with 14 as the count of junction bases outside the gene matches. CDR1 and CDR2, per the germline V gene (reference sequence), are LNHDA and SQIVND. Results and caveats for the whole study, not just this receptor: Because the 87-base-pair reads could not distinguish some IMGT-functional V segments, including TRBV6-2 and TRBV6-3, those segments were excluded. A cluster of highly shared sequence variants was judged likely to be a technical artifact of the sequencing pipeline. A further reported finding was that TCR beta sequences accurately predicted the HLA-A and HLA-B alleles for most subjects in the first cohort. Because HLA typing was unavailable for some donors at each locus, only the typed subset was used in association tests. Seventeen rarely observed V segments, including chromosome 9 orphons, were excluded from the earlier analysis of several hundred of the donors because counts were too low. Several of the top co-occurrence clusters appeared to be linked to parvovirus B19, influenza, CMV and Epstein-Barr virus, according to a later analysis. Linkage disequilibrium might explain the correlated functional status among segregating V segments, but an unknown experimental factor could not be excluded. Sequencing depth was assumed to be roughly uniform across donors in the presence/absence analyses, though that assumption may not hold. In this cohort, only TCR beta chains were sequenced, and detectable features were limited by the absence of alpha or paired-chain data. Most TCR sequences were seen in very few donors, while some public TCRs were found in many individuals. In a later analysis, HLA-associated TCR beta chains were found to be more clonally expanded and to have lower generation probabilities than equally common non-associated chains. In vitro tests confirmed that a few of the cytomegalovirus-associated TCR beta chains recognize cytomegalovirus antigens. It was suggested by the authors that the approach could potentially be generalized to other disease states and immunological phenotypes. An association between a missense DCLRE1C variant and V-gene and J-gene trimming of TCR beta chains was found in a later genetic analysis and replicated in an independent cohort. In a later analysis, the rate of TCR association differed among HLA loci, with DRB1 alleles having the most associated TCRs and HLA-C alleles having the fewest. Specific HLA alleles were associated with roughly 17,000 TCR beta sequences at a false discovery rate of 0.05 in a later analysis. Most CMV-associated TCR beta chains appeared to be HLA-restricted in a later analysis, and the HLA associations seemed to be driven largely by CMV exposure. Strong co-occurrence of HLA alleles, especially DR and DQ, made assigning TCR associations to individual alleles difficult. According to a later genetic analysis, donors in an Asian-associated ancestry cluster had fewer N-insertions in productive TCRs than the approximately 670-donor mean. Cytomegalovirus status was reported to be diagnosed by the classifier with high specificity and sensitivity in both the original and validation cohorts. The only immune exposure information available for the cohort was CMV serostatus. A total of 164 TCR beta chains were listed by the study as associated with cytomegalovirus. In an earlier analysis of around 600 of the donors, most TCR beta V segments were observed in productive rearrangements about 90% or about 30% of the time, broadly matching IMGT annotations.

The chain is assembled from TRBV19 and TRBJ2-2, and 8 junctional nucleotides match TRBD2. Sequenced material: PBMCs. The TCR was taken from a female donor in good health and CMV-seronegative. CDR3 protein: CASSGGGVAGWAGELFF. The base sequence is TGTGCCAGTAGTGGCGGCGGGGTAGCGGGATGGGCCGGGGAGCTGTTTTTT. The CDR3, completed at both ends by the reference TRBV19 and TRBJ2-2 genes, gives the full variable domain DGGITQSPKYLFRKEGQNVTLSCEQNLNHDAMYWYRQDPGQGLRLIYYSQIVNDFQKGDIAEGYSVSREKKESFPLTVTSAQKNPTAFYLCASSGGGVAGWAGELFFGEGSRLTVL.